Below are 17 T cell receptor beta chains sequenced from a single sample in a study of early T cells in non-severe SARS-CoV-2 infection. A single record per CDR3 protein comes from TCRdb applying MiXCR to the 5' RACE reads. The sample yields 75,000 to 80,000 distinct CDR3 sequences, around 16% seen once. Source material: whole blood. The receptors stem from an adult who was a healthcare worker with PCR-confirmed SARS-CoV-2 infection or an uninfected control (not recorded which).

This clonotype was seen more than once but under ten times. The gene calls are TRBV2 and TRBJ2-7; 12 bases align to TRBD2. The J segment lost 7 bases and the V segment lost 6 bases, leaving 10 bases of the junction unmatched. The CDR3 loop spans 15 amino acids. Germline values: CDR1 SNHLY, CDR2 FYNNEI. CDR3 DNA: TGTGCCAGCAGGACTAGCGGGAGCTCGCTTGGGGAGCAGTACTTC. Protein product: CASRTSGSSLGEQYF.

DNA for the CDR3: TGTGCCAGCAATGGGAGGGCCCTAGGGACCCAGTACTTC. Protein sequence: CASNGRALGTQYF. The chain combines TRBV11-2 with TRBJ2-5; 7 bases are shared with TRBD2. This CDR3 contains 13 residues. Germline CDR1 is SGHAT and CDR2 is FQNNGV. Unmatched junction bases numbered 9, after V lost 7 bases and J lost 7 bases. The complete variable domain, with remaining parts taken from reference TRBV11-2 and TRBJ2-5, reads EAGVAQSPRYKIIEKRQSVAFWCNPISGHATLYWYQQILGQGPKLLIQFQNNGVVDDSQLPKDRFSAERLKGVDSTLKIQPAKLEDSAVYLCASNGRALGTQYFGPGTRLLVL.

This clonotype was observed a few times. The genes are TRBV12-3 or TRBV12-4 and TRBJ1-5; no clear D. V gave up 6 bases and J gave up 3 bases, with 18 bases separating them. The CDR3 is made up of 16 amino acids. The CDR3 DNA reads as TGTGCCAGCAGCTCTGGTGGGAGCAGTCCCAATCAGCCCCAGCATTTT. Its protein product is CASSSGGSSPNQPQHF.

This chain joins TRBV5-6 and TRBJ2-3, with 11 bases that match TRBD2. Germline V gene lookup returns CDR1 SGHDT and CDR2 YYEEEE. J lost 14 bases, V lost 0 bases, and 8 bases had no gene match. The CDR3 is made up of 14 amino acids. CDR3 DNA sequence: TGTGCCAGCAGCTTGGCCGGTAGCGGGAGGGCCCGGTATTTT. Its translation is CASSLAGSGRARYF.

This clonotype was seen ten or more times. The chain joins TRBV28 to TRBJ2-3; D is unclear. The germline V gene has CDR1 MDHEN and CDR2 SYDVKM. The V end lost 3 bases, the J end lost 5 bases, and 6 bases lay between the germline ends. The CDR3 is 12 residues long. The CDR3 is CASSFLGDTQYF. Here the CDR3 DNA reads TGTGCCAGCAGTTTCCTGGGAGATACGCAGTATTTT. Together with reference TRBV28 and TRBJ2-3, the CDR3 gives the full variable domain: DVKVTQSSRYLVKRTGEKVFLECVQDMDHENMFWYRQDPGLGLRLIYFSYDVKMKEKGDIPEGYSVSREKKERFSLILESASTNQTSMYLCASSFLGDTQYFGPGTRLTVL.

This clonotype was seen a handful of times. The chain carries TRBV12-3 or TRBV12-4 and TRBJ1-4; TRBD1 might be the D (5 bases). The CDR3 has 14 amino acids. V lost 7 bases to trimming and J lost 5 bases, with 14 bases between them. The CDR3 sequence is CASTQGARNEKLFF. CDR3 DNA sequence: TGTGCCAGCACCCAGGGAGCTAGGAATGAAAAACTGTTTTTT.

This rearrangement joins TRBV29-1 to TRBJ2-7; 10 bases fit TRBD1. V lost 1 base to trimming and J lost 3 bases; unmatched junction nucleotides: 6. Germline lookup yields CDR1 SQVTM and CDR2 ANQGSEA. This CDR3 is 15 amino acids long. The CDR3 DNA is TGCAGCGTTGAAGCGAGGGACAGGGGAGTCTACGAGCAGTACTTC. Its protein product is CSVEARDRGVYEQYF.

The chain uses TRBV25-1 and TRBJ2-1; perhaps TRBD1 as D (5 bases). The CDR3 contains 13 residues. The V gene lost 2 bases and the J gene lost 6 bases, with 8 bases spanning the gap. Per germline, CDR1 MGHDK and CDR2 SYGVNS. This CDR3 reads CASSESQGNEQFF. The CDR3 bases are TGTGCCAGCAGTGAAAGTCAGGGCAATGAGCAGTTCTTC.

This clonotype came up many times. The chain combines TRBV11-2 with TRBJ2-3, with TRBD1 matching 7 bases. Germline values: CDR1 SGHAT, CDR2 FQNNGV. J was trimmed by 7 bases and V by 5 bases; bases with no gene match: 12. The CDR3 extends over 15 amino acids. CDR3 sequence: CASSLAKGGAHTQYF. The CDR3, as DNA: TGTGCCAGCAGCCTAGCTAAAGGGGGCGCACATACGCAGTATTTT.

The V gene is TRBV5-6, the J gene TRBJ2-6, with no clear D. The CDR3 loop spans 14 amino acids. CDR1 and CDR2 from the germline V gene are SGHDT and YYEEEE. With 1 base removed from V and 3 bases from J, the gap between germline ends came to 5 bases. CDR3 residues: CASSLMSGANVLTF. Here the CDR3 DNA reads TGTGCCAGCAGCTTGATGAGTGGGGCCAACGTCCTGACTTTC.

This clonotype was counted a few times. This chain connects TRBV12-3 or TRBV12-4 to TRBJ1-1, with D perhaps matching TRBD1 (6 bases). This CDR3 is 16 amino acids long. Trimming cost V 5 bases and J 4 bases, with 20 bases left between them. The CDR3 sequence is CASSSPSGDFFTEAFF. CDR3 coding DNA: TGTGCCAGCAGTAGCCCATCAGGGGACTTTTTCACTGAAGCTTTCTTT.

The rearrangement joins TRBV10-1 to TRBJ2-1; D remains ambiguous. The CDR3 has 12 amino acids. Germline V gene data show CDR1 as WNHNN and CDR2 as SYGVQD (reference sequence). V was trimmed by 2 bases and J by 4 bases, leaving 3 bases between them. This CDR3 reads CASSEKYNEQFF. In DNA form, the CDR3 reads TGCGCCAGCAGTGAGAAGTACAATGAGCAGTTCTTC.

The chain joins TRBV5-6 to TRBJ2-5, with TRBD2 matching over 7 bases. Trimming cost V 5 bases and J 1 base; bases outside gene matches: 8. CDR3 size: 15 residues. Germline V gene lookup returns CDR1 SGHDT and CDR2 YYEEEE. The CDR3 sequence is CASRPTGTTQETQYF. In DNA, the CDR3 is TGTGCCAGCAGACCCACCGGGACTACCCAAGAGACCCAGTACTTC.

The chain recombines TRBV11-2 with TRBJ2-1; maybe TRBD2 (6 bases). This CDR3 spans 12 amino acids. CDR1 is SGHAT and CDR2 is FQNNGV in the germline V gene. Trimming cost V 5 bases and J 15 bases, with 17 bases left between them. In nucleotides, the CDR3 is TGTGCCAGCAGCCTCAGACTAGATCGGGTGTTCTTC. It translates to CASSLRLDRVFF.

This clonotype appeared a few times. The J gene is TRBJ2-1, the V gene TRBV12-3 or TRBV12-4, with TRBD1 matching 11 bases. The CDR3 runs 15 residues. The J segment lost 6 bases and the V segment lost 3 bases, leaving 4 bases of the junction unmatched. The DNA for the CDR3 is TGTGCCAGCAGTTTTTTTGGACAGGGGGCCAATGAGCAGTTCTTC. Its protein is CASSFFGQGANEQFF.

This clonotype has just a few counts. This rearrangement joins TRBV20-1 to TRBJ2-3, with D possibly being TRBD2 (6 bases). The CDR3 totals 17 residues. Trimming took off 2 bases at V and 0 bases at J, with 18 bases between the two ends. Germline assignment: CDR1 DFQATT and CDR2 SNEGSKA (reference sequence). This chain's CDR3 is CSARRAGILSSTDTQYF. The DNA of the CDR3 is TGCAGTGCTAGAAGGGCGGGAATACTATCTAGCACAGATACGCAGTATTTT.

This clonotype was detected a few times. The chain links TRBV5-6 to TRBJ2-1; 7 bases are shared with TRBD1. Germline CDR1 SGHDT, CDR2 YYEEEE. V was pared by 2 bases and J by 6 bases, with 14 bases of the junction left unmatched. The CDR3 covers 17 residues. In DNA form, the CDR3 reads TGTGCCAGCAGCTTTGTTTTTTCAGGGGGTTTTATCAATGAGCAGTTCTTC. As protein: CASSFVFSGGFINEQFF.